Below, one T cell receptor (beta chain) is given with its context. These data are taken from a study of blood T cell repertoires in COVID-19. Study-wide context: The United States, Italy and Spain provided the acute and convalescent COVID-19 samples. T cells, B-cell-depleted T cells, or PBMCs provided the cDNA or gDNA that served as material.

Per the authors' pipeline: Scientists estimated how many nucleated cells there were by amplifying reference gene primers. The data were produced by immunoSEQ multiplex PCR, yet TCRdb's version contains in-frame clones alone and is incomplete. V, J and clone size are taken as reported in that table, and D and trimming were inferred from the DNA itself. Of about 68,000 clones in the sample, approximately 92% were seen once. Looked up from germline, CDR1 is GTSNPN and CDR2 is SVGIG (reference sequence). Trimming pared 3 bases from V and 15 bases from J, leaving 27 bases between. The CDR3 has 15 residues.

Specimen: peripheral blood. The chain is built from TRBV30 and TRBJ2-1; weak D call: TRBD2 (7 bases). This TCR was sampled from a human donor in a cohort sampled during active COVID-19. The CDR3 here is CAWSRNWGGQVSPFF. The CDR3 nucleotides are TGTGCCTGGAGCCGAAACTGGGGGGGCCAGGTCTCTCCGTTCTTC.